The present entry profiles one TCR beta chain with its context. This record belongs to a study of blood T cell repertoires in COVID-19. Germline V gene data show CDR1 as LNHDA and CDR2 as SQIVND (reference sequence). Trimming took 9 bases from V and 5 from J, leaving 13 bases between them. The CDR3 length is 12 residues. Authors' data handling: Quantification of nucleated cells was approximated via reference gene primer amplification. Method: immunoSEQ multiplex PCR; TCRdb's copy keeps in-frame clones and lacks some. For V, J and clone size, that table is used; D and trimming come from the DNA. In the table there are 150,000 to 200,000 clones, more than 75% of which are singletons.

The receptor's source is a woman in her forties or fifties with active or convalescent COVID-19. The sequenced sample consisted of peripheral blood. The chain couples TRBV19 to TRBJ2-5; no clear D gene. CDR3 amino acids: CASPPPRETQYF. CDR3 bases: TGTGCCAGCCCCCCCCCTCGGGAGACCCAGTACTTC.